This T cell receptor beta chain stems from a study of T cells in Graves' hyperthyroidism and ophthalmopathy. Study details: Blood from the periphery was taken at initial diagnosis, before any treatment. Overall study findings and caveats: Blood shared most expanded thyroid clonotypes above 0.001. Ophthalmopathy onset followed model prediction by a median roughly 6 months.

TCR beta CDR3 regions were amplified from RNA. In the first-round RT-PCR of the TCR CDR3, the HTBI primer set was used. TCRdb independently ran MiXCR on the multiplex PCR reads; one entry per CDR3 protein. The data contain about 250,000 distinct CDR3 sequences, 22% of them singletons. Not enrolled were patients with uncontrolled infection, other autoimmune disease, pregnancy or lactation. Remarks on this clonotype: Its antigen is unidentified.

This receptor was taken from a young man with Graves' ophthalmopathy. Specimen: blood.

CDR3 sequence: CSVPGTGNTEAFF. The CDR3 DNA follows: TGCAGCGTCCCCGGGACAGGTAACACTGAAGCTTTCTTT. The chain couples TRBV29-1 to TRBJ1-1, with 8 bases matching TRBD1. The CDR3 consists of 13 residues. CDR1 SQVTM and CDR2 ANQGSEA come from the germline V gene. V was clipped by 6 bases and J by 2 bases; unmatched bases: 5. Combining the CDR3 with reference TRBV29-1 and TRBJ1-1 gives the whole variable domain SAVISQKPSRDICQRGTSLTIQCQVDSQVTMMFWYRQQPGQSLTLIATANQGSEATYESGFVIDKFPISRPNLTFSTLTVSNMSPEDSSIYLCSVPGTGNTEAFFGQGTRLTVV.